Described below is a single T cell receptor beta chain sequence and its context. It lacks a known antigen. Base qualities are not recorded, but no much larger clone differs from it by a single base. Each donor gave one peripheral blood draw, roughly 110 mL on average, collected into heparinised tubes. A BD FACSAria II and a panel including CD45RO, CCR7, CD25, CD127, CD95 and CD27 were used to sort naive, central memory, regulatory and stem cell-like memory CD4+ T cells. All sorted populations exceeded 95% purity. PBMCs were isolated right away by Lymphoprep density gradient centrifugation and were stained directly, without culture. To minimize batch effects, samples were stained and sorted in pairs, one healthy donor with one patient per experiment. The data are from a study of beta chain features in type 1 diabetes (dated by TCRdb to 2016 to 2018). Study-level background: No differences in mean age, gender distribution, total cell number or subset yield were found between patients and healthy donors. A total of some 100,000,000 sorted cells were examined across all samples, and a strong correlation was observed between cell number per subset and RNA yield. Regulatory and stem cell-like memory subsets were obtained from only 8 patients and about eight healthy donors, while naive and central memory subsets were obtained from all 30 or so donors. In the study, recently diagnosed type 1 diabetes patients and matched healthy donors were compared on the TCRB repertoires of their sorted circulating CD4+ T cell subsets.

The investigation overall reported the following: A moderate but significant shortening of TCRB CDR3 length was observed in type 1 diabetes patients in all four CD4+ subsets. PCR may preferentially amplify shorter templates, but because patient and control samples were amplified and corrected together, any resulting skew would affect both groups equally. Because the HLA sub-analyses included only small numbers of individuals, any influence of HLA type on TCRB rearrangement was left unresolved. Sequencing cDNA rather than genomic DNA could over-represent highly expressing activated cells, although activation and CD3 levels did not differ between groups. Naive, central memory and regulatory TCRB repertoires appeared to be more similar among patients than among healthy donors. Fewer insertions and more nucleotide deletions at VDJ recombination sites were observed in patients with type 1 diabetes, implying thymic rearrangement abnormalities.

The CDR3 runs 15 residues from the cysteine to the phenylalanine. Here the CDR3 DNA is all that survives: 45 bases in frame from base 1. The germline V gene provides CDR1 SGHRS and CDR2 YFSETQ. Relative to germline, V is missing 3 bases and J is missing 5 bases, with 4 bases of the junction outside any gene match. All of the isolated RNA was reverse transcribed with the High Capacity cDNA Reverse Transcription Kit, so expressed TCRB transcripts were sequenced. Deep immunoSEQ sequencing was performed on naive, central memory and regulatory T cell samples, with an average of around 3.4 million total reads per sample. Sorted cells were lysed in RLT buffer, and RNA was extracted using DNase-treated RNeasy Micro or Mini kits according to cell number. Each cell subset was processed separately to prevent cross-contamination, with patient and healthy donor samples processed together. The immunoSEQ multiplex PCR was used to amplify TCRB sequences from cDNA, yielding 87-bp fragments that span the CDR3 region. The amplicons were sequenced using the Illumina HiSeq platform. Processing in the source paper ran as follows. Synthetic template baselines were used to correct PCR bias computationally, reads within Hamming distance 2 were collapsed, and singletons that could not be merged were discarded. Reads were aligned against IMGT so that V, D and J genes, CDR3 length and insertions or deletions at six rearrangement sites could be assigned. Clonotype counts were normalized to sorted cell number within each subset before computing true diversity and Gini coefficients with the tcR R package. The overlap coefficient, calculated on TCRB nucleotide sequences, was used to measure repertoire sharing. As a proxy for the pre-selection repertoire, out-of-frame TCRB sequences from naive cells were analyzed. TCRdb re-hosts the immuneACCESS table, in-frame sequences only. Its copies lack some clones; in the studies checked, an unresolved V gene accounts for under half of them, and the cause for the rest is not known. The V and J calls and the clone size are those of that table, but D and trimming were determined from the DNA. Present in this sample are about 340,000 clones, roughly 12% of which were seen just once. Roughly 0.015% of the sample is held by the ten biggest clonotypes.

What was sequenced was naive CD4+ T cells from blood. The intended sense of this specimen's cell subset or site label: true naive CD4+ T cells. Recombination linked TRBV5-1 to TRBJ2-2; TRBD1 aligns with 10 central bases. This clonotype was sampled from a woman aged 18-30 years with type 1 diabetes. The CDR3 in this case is CASSSDRGWTGELFF. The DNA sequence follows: TGCGCCAGCAGCTCGGACAGGGGGTGGACCGGGGAGCTGTTTTTT. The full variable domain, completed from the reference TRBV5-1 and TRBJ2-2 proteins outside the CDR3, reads KAGVTQTPRYLIKTRGQQVTLSCSPISGHRSVSWYQQTPGQGLQFLFEYFSETQRNKGNFPGRFSGRQFSNSRSEMNVSTLELGDSALYLCASSSDRGWTGELFFGEGSRLTVL.